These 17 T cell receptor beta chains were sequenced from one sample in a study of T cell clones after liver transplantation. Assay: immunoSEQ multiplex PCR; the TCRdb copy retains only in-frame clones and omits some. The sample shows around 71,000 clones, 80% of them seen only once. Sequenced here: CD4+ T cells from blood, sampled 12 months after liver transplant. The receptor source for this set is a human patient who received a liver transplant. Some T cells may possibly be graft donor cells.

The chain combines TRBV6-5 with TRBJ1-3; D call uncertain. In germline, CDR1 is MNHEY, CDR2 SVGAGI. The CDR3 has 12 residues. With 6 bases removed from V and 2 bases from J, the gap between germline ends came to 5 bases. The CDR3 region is CASSLPGNTIYF. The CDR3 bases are TGTGCCAGCAGCTTACCTGGAAACACCATATATTTT.

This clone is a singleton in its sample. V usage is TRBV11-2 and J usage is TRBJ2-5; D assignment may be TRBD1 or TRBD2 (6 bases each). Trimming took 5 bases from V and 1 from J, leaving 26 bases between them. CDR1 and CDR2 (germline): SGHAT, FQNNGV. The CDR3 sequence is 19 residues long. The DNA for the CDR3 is TGTGCCAGCAGCGGTCGCGGCAGGGGAGGTCCAATGGGCCAAGAGACCCAGTACTTC. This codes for CASSGRGRGGPMGQETQYF.

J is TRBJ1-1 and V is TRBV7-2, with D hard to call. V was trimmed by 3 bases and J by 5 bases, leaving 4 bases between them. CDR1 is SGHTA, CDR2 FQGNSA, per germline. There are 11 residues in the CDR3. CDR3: CASSLRTEAFF. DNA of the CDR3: TGTGCCAGCAGCTTGAGAACTGAAGCTTTCTTT. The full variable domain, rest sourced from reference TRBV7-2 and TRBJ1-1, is GAGVSQSPSNKVTEKGKDVELRCDPISGHTALYWYRQSLGQGLEFLIYFQGNSAPDKSGLPSDRFSAERTGGSVSTLTIQRTQQEDSAVYLCASSLRTEAFFGQGTRLTVV.

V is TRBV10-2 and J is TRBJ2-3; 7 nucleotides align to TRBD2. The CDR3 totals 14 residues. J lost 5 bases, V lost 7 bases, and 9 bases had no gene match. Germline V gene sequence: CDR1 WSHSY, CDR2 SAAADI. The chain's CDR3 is CASMRLADIDTQYF. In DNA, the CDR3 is TGCGCCAGCATGCGGCTAGCGGACATAGATACGCAGTATTTT.

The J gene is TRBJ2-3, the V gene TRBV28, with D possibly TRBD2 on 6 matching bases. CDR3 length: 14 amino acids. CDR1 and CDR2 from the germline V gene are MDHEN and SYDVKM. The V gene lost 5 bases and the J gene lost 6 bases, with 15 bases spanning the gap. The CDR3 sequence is CASSVGGAADTQYF. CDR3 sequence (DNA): TGTGCCAGCAGTGTCGGAGGGGCCGCGGATACGCAGTATTTT.

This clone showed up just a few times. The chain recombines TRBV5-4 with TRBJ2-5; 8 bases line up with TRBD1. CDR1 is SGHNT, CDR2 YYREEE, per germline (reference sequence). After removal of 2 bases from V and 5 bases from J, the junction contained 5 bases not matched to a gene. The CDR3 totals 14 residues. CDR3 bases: TGTGCCAGCAGCTTTGACAGGGGCCACGAGACCCAGTACTTC. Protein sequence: CASSFDRGHETQYF. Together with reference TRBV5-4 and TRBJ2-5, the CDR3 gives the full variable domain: ETGVTQSPTHLIKTRGQQVTLRCSSQSGHNTVSWYQQALGQGPQFIFQYYREEENGRGNFPPRFSGLQFPNYSSELNVNALELDDSALYLCASSFDRGHETQYFGPGTRLLVL.

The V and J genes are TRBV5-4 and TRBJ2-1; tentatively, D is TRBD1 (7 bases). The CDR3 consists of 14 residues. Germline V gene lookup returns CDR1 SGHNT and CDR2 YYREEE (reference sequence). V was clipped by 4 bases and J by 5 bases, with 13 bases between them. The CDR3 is CASSRGTDNNEQFF. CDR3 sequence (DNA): TGTGCCAGCAGCCGCGGGACAGACAACAATGAGCAGTTCTTC. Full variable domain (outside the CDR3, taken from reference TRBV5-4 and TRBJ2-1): ETGVTQSPTHLIKTRGQQVTLRCSSQSGHNTVSWYQQALGQGPQFIFQYYREEENGRGNFPPRFSGLQFPNYSSELNVNALELDDSALYLCASSRGTDNNEQFFGPGTRLTVL.

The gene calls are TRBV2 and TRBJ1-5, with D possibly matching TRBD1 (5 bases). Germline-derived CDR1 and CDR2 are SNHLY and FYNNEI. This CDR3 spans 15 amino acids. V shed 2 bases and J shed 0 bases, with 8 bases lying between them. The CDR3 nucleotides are TGTGCCAGCAGTGAAATGGGGGGTAGCAATCAGCCCCAGCATTTT. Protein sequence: CASSEMGGSNQPQHF.

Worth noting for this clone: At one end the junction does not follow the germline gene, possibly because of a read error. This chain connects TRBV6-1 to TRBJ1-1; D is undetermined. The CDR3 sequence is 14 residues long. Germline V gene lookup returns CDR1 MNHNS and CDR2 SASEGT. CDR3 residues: CASREDGLNTEAFF. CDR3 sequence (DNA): TGTGCCAGCAGGGAAGACGGTCTGAACACTGAAGCTTTCTTT.

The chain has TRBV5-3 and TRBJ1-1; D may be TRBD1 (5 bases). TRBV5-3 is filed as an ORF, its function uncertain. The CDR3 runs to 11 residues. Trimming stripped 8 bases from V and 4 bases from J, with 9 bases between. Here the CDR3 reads CASRGGTEAFF. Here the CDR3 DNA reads TGTGCCAGCCGTGGGGGCACTGAAGCTTTCTTT.

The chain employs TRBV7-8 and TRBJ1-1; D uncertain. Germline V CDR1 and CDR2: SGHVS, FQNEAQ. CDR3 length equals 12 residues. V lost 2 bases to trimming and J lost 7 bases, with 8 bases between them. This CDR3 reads CASSLHRSEAFF. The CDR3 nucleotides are TGTGCCAGCAGCTTACATCGGAGTGAAGCTTTCTTT.

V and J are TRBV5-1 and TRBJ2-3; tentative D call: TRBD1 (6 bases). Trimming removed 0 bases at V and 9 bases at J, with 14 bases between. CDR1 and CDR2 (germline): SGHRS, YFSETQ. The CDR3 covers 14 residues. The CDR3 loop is CASSLEYSQGTQYF. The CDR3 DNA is TGCGCCAGCAGCTTGGAGTACTCCCAGGGGACGCAGTATTTT.

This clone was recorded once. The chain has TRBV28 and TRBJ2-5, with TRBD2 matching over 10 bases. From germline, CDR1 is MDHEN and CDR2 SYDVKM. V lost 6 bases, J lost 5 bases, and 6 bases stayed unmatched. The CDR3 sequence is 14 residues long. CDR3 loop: CASRSGRVGETQYF. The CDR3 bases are TGTGCCAGCAGAAGCGGGAGGGTCGGGGAGACCCAGTACTTC. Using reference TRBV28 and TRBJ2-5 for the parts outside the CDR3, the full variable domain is DVKVTQSSRYLVKRTGEKVFLECVQDMDHENMFWYRQDPGLGLRLIYFSYDVKMKEKGDIPEGYSVSREKKERFSLILESASTNQTSMYLCASRSGRVGETQYFGPGTRLLVL.

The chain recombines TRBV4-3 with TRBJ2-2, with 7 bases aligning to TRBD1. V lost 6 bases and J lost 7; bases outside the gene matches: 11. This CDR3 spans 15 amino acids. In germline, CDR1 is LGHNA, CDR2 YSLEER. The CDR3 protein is CASRLGTVMSGELFF. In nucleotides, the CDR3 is TGCGCCAGCAGGCTGGGGACAGTTATGAGCGGGGAGCTGTTTTTT.

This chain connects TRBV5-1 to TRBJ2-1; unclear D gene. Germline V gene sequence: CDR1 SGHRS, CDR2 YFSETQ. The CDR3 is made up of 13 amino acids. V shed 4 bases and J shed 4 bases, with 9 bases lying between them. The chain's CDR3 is CASSLDMYNEQFF. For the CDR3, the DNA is TGCGCCAGCAGCCTCGACATGTACAATGAGCAGTTCTTC.

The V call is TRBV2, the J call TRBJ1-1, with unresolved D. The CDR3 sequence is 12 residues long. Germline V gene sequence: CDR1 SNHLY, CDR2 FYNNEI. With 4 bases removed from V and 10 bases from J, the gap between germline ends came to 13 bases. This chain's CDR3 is CASSATRDRAFF. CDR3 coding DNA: TGTGCCAGCAGTGCCACGAGGGATCGAGCTTTCTTT.

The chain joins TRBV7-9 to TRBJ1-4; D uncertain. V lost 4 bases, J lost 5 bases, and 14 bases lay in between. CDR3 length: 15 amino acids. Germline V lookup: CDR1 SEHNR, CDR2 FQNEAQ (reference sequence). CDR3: CASSSLGQVNEKLFF. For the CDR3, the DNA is TGTGCCAGCAGCTCTCTTGGGCAAGTCAATGAAAAACTGTTTTTT.